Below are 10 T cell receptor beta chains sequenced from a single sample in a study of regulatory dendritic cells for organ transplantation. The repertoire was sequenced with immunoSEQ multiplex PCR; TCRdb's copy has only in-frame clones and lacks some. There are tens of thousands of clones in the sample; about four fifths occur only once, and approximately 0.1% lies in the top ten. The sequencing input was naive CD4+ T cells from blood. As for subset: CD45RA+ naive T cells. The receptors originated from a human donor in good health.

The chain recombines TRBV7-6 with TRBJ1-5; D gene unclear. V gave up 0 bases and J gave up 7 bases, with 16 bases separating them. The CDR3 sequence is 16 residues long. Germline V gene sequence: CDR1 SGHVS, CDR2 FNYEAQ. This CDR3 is CASSLASAPPGQPQHF. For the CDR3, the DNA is TGTGCCAGCAGCTTAGCTTCGGCCCCCCCGGGGCAGCCCCAGCATTTT. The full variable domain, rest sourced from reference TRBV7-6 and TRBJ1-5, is GAGVSQSPRYKVTKRGQDVALRCDPISGHVSLYWYRQALGQGPEFLTYFNYEAQQDKSGLPNDRFSAERPEGSISTLTIQRTEQRDSAMYRCASSLASAPPGQPQHFGDGTRLSIL.

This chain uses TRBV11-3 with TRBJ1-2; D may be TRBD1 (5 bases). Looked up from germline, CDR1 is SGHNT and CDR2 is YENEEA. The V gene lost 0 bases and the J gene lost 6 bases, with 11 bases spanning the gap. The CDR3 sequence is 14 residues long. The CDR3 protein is CASSLDRARDGYTF. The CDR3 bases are TGTGCCAGCAGCTTAGACAGGGCCAGGGATGGCTACACCTTC.

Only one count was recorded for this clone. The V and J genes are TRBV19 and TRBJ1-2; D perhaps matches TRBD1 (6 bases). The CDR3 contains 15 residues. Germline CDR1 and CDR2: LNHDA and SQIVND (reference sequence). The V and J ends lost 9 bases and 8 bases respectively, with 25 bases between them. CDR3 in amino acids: CASANPGRGGDGYTF. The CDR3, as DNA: TGTGCCAGCGCTAACCCCGGCAGGGGTGGGGACGGCTACACCTTC.

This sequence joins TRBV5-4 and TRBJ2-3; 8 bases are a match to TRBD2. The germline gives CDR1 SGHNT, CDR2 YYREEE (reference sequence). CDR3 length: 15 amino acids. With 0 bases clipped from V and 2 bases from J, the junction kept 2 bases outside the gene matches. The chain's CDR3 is CASSLEAGATDTQYF. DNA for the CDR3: TGTGCCAGCAGCTTGGAAGCGGGGGCCACAGATACGCAGTATTTT.

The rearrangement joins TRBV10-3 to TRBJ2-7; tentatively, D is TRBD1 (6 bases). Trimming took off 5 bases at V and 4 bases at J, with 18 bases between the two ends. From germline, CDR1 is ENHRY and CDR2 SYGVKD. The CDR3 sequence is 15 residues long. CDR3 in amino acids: CAISRTASPSYEQYF. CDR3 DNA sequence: TGTGCCATCAGTAGGACAGCGTCCCCATCTTACGAGCAGTACTTC.

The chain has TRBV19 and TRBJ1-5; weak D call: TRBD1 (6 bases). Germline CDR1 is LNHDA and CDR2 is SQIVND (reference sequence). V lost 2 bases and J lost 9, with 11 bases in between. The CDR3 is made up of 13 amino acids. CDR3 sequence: CASSIQGQSPQHF. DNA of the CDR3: TGTGCCAGTAGTATACAGGGGCAGTCGCCCCAGCATTTT.

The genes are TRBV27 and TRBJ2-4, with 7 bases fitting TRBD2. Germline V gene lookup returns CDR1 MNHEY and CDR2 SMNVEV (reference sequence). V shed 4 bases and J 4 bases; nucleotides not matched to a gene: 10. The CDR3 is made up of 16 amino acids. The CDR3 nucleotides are TGTGCCAGCAGTTCCGCTGGCAGCGGGGAAAAAAACATTCAGTACTTC. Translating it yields CASSSAGSGEKNIQYF.

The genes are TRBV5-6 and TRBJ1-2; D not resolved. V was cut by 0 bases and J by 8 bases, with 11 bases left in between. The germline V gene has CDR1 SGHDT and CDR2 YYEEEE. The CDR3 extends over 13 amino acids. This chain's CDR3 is CASSLAGSYGYTF. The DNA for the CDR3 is TGTGCCAGCAGCTTGGCGGGGTCGTACGGCTACACCTTC.

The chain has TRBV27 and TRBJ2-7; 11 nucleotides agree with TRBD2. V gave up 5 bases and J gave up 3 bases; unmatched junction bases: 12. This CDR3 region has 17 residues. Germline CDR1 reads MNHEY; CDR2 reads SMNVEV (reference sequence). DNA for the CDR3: TGTGCCAGCAGTAGACATAGCGGGGGGGCCTTCCTCTACGAGCAGTACTTC. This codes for CASSRHSGGAFLYEQYF.

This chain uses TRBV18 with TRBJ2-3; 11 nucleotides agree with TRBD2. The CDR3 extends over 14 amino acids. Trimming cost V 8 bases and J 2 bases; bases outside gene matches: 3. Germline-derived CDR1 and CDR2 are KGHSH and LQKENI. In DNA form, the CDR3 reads TGTGCCAGCCGGACTAGCGGGCTCACAGATACGCAGTATTTT. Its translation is CASRTSGLTDTQYF.